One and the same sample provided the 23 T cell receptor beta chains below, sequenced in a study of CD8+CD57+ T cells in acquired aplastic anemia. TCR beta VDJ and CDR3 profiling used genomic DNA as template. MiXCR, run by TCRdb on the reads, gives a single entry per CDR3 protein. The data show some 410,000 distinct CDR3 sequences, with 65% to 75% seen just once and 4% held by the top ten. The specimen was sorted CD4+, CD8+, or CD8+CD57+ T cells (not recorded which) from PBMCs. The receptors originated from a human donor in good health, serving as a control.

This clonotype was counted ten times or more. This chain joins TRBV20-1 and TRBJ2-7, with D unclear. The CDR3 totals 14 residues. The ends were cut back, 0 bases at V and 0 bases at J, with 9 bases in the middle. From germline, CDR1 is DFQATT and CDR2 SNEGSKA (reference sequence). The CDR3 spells CSARDPGLSYEQYF. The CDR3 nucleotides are TGCAGTGCTAGAGACCCGGGCCTCTCCTACGAGCAGTACTTC.

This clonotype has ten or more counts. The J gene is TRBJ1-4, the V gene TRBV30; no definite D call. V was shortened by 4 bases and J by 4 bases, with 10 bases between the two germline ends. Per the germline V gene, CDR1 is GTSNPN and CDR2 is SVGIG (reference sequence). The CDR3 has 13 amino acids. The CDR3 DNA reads TGTGCCTGGAACCCTCGGGGTAATGAAAAACTGTTTTTT. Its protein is CAWNPRGNEKLFF.

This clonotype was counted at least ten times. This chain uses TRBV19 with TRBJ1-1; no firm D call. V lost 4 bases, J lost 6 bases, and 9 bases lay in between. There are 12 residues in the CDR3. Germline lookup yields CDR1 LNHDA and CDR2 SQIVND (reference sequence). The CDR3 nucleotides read TGTGCCAGTAGTACCAACTTTGCTGAAGCTTTCTTT. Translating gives CASSTNFAEAFF.

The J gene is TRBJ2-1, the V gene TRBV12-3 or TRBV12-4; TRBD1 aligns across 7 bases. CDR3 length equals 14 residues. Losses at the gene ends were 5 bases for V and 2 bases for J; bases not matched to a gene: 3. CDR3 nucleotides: TGTGCCAGCAGTATCGGGACAGCCTACAATGAGCAGTTCTTC. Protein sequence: CASSIGTAYNEQFF.

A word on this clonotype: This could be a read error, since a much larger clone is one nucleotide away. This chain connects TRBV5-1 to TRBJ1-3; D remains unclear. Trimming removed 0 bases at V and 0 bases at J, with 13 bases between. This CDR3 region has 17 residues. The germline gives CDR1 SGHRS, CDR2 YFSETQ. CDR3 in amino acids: CASSLGRAPSSGNTIYF. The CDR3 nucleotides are TGCGCCAGCAGCTTGGGGAGGGCGCCTTCCTCTGGAAACACCATATATTTT.

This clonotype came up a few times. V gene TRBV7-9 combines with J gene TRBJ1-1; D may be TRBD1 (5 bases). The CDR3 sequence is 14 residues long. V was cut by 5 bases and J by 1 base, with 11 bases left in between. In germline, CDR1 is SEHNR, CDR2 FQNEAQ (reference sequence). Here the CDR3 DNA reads TGTGCCAGCAGCGCCGAACAGGAGAACACTGAAGCTTTCTTT. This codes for CASSAEQENTEAFF.

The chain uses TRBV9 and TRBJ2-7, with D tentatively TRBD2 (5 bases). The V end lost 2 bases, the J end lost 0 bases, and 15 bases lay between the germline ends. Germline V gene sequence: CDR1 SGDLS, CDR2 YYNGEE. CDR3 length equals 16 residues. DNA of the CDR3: TGTGCCAGCAGCGTTAGGTCTGGACTGAGCTCCTACGAGCAGTACTTC. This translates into CASSVRSGLSSYEQYF.

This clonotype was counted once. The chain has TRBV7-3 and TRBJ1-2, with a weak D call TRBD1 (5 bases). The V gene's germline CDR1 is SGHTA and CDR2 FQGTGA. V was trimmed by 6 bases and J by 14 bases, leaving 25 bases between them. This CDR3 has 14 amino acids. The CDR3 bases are TGTGCCAGCAGTCGGATGGGGGGAGACAATGAGCAGACCTTC. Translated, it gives CASSRMGGDNEQTF.

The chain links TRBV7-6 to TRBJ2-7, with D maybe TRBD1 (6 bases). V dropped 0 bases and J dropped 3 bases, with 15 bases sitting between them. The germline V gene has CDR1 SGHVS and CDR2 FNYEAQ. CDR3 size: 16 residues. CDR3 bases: TGTGCCAGCAGCTTAGCGGGCCGGGACACTGACTACGAGCAGTACTTC. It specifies CASSLAGRDTDYEQYF.

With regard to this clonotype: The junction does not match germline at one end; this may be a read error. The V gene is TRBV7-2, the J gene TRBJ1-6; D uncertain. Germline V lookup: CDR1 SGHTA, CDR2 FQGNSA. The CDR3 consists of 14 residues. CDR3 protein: CASNNGRNTEALYF. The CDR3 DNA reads TGTGCCAGCAACAACGGACGGAACACTGAAGCCCTCTATTTT. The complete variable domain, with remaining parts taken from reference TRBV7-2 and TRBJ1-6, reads GAGVSQSPSNKVTEKGKDVELRCDPISGHTALYWYRQSLGQGLEFLIYFQGNSAPDKSGLPSDRFSAERTGGSVSTLTIQRTQQEDSAVYLCASNNGRNTEALYFGNGTRLTVT.

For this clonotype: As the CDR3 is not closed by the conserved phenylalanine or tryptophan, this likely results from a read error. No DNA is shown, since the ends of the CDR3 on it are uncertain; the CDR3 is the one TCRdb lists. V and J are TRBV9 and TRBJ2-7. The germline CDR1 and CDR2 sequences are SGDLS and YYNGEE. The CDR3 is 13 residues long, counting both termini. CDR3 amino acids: CASSPQMGSGHTI.

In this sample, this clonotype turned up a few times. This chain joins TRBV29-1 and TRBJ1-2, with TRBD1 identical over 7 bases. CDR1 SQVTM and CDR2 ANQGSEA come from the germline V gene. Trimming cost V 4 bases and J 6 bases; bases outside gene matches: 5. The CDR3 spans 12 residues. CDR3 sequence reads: CSVVRGRHGYTF. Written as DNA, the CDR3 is TGCAGCGTTGTGAGGGGGCGTCATGGCTACACCTTC.

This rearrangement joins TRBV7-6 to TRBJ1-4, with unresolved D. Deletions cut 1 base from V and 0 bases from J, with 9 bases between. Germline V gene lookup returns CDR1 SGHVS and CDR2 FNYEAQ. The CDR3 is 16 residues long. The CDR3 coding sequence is TGTGCCAGCAGCTTAGAGCGACCGGCAACTAATGAAAAACTGTTTTTT. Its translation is CASSLERPATNEKLFF.

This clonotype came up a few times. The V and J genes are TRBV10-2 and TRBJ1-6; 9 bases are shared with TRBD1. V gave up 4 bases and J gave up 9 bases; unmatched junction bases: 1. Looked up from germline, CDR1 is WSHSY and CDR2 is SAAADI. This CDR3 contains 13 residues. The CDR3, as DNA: TGCGCCAGCAGTGGACAGGGGGGTTCACCCCTCCACTTT. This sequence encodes CASSGQGGSPLHF.

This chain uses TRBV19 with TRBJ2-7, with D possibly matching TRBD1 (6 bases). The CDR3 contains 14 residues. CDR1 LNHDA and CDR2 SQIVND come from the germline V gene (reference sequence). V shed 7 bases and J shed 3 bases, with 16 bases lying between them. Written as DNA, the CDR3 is TGTGCCAGTAAGTTGGCAGGGGAAGGCTACGAGCAGTACTTC. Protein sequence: CASKLAGEGYEQYF.

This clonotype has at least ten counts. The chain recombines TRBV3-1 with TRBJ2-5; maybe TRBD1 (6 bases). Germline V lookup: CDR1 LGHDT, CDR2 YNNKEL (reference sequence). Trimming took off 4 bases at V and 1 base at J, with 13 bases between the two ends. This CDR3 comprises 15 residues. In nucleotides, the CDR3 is TGTGCCAGCAGCCCTCGGACAGTTATCCAAGAGACCCAGTACTTC. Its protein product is CASSPRTVIQETQYF.

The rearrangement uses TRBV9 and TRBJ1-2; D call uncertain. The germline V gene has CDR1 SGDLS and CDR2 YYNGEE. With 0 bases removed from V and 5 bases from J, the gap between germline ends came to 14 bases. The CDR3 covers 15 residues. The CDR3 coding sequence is TGTGCCAGCAGCGTAGCGGACGGAGCAGTTTATGGCTACACCTTC. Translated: CASSVADGAVYGYTF.

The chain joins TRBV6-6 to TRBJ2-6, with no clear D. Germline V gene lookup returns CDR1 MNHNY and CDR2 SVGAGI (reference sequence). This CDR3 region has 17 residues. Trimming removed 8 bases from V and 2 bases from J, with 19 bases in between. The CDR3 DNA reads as TGTGCCAGCGTTATAGTCCTCAGTCCCCCTGGGGCCAACGTCCTGACTTTC. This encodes CASVIVLSPPGANVLTF.

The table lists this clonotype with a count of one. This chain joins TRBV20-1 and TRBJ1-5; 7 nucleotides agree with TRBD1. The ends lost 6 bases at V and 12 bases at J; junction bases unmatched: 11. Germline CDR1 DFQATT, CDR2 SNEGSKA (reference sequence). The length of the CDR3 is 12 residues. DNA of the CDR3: TGCAGTGCCCAAGACGGGACAGATCTCCAGCATTTT. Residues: CSAQDGTDLQHF.

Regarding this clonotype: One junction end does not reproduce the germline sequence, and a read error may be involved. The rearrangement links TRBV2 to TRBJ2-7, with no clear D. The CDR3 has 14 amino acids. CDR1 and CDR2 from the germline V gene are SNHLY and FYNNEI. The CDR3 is CARKSPQTLREVHF. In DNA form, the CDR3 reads TGTGCCCGCAAGAGCCCGCAGACGCTGCGAGAGGTACACTTC. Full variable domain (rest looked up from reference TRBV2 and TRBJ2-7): EPEVTQTPSHQVTQMGQEVILRCVPISNHLYFYWYRQILGQKVEFLVSFYNNEISEKSEIFDDQFSVERPDGSNFTLKIRSTKLEDSAMYFCARKSPQTLREVHFGPGTRLTVT.

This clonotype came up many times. The CDR3 DNA reads as TGTGCCAGCAGCCGAAGGGGCGGGGAAAGTACAGATACGCAGTATTTT. This translates into CASSRRGGESTDTQYF. This sequence joins TRBV2 and TRBJ2-3; possible D gene TRBD2, 6 bases. V was cut by 6 bases and J by 3 bases, with 19 bases left in between. This CDR3 contains 16 residues. CDR1 is SNHLY, CDR2 FYNNEI, per germline.

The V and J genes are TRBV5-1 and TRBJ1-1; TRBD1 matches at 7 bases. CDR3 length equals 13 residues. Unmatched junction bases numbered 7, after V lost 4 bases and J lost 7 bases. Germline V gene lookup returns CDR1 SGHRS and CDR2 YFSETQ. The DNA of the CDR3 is TGCGCCAGCAGCGAACATAGGGACAGTGAAGCTTTCTTT. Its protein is CASSEHRDSEAFF. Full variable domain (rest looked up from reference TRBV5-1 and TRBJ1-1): KAGVTQTPRYLIKTRGQQVTLSCSPISGHRSVSWYQQTPGQGLQFLFEYFSETQRNKGNFPGRFSGRQFSNSRSEMNVSTLELGDSALYLCASSEHRDSEAFFGQGTRLTVV.

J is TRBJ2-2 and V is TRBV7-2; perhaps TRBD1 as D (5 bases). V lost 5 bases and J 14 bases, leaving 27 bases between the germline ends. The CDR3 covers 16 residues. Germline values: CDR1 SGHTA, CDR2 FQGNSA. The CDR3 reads CASSLRARDGYSVLFF. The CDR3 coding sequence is TGTGCCAGCAGCCTACGGGCCAGGGATGGCTACAGCGTCCTGTTTTTT.